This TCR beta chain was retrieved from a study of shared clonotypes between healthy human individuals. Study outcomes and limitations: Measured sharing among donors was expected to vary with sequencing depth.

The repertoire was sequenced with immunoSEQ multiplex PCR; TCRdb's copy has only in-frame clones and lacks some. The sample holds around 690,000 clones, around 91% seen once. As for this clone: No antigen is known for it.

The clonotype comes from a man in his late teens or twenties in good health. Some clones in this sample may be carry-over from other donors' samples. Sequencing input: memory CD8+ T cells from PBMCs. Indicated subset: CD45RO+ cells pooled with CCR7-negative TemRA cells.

The CDR3 loop reads CASSFDGQNQPQHF. CDR3 sequence (DNA): TGTGCCAGCAGTTTCGACGGACAGAATCAGCCCCAGCATTTT. The V gene is TRBV28, the J gene TRBJ1-5; tentatively, D is TRBD1 (6 bases). With 3 bases removed from V and 4 bases from J, the gap between germline ends came to 10 bases. CDR1 is MDHEN, CDR2 SYDVKM, per germline. This CDR3 is 14 amino acids long.